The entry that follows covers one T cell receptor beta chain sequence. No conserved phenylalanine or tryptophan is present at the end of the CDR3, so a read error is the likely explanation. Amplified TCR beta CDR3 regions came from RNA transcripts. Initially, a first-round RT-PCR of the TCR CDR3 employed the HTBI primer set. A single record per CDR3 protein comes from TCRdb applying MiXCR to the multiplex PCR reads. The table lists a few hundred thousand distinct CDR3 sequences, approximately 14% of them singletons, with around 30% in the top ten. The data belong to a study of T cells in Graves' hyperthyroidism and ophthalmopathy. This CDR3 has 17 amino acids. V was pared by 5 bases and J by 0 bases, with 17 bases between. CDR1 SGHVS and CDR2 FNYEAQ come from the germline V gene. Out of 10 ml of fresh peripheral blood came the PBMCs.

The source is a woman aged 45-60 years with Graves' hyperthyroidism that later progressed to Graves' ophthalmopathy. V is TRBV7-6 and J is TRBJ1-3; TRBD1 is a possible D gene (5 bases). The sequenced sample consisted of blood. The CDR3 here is CASSRLGQVGSGNTIYS. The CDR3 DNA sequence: TGTGCCAGCAGCCGATTGGGGCAGGTGGGCTCTGGAAACACCATATATTCT.